The clone carrying this T cell receptor (beta chain) was counted between two and nine times. The data are from a study of beta chain features in type 1 diabetes. The study reverse transcribed the entire isolated RNA, so it sequenced expressed TCRB transcripts. Method: immunoSEQ multiplex PCR; TCRdb's copy keeps in-frame clones and lacks some. The table includes about 230,000 clones, 9.6% detected once. The sequenced material came from naive CD4+ T cells from blood. This TCR was recovered from a woman younger than 30 in good health.

The DNA of the CDR3 is TGCGCCAGCAGCTTCGACAGCTACGAGCAGTACTTC. It is translated as CASSFDSYEQYF. This chain links TRBV5-1 with TRBJ2-7; a possible D gene is TRBD1 (5 bases). Deletions cut 2 bases from V and 3 bases from J, with 6 bases between. This CDR3 is 12 amino acids long. In germline, CDR1 is SGHRS, CDR2 YFSETQ.